One and the same sample provided the 15 T cell receptor beta chains below, sequenced in a study of blood T cell repertoires in COVID-19. Assay used: immunoSEQ multiplex PCR; TCRdb lists only in-frame clones, some missing. The data contain approximately 240,000 clones, 84% of them seen just once; the ten biggest clones take up about 2.1%. Sample: peripheral blood. The source of these receptors is a woman aged 55 to 70 with acute or convalescent COVID-19.

The V and J genes are TRBV5-1 and TRBJ1-2, with a tentative D call TRBD1 (5 bases). Trimming removed 1 base from V and 3 bases from J, with 13 bases in between. The CDR3 runs to 15 residues. Germline V lookup: CDR1 SGHRS, CDR2 YFSETQ. The CDR3 region has the DNA TGCGCCAGCAGCTTGCTCTCCAGGGAGGACTATGGCTACACCTTC. This sequence encodes CASSLLSREDYGYTF.

The rearrangement joins TRBV6-1 to TRBJ1-5, with a tentative D call TRBD1 (5 bases). V was trimmed by 3 bases and J by 3 bases, leaving 9 bases between them. This CDR3 comprises 14 residues. Germline assignment: CDR1 MNHNS and CDR2 SASEGT. The CDR3 is CASSEKGINQPQHF. In DNA form, the CDR3 reads TGTGCCAGCAGTGAGAAGGGGATCAATCAGCCCCAGCATTTT.

The rearrangement links TRBV29-1 to TRBJ2-1, with 8 bases aligning to TRBD2. After removal of 4 bases from V and 8 bases from J, the junction contained 10 bases not matched to a gene. This CDR3 is 14 amino acids long. Looked up from germline, CDR1 is SQVTM and CDR2 is ANQGSEA. The CDR3 is CSVVGGGIGDEQFF. The CDR3 DNA reads as TGCAGCGTTGTCGGCGGGGGGATTGGTGATGAGCAGTTCTTC.

This chain connects TRBV13 to TRBJ1-3; a possible D gene is TRBD1 (6 bases). This CDR3 comprises 16 residues. Between the trimmed V and J ends, which lost 3 bases and 2 bases, there was a span of 14 bases. Germline V gene lookup returns CDR1 PRHDT and CDR2 FYEKMQ (reference sequence). The DNA for the CDR3 is TGTGCCAGCAGCTTTACACCGCCAGGGGCTGGAAACACCATATATTTT. This sequence encodes CASSFTPPGAGNTIYF.

The count of this clone is one. The V call is TRBV12-2, the J call TRBJ2-6; whether TRBD2, the table's D call, matches the DNA was not checked. TRBV12-2 is a documented pseudogene. The CDR3 is made up of 22 amino acids. In DNA form, the CDR3 reads TGTGCAAGTCGCTTAGATCGAGGACTAGCGGGGGGGCATTGTTCTGGGGCCAACGTCCTGACTTTC. Protein: CASRLDRGLAGGHCSGANVLTF.

The V gene is TRBV19, the J gene TRBJ1-4; D not resolved. Germline-derived CDR1 and CDR2 are LNHDA and SQIVND (reference sequence). Trimming pared 3 bases from V and 2 bases from J, leaving 4 bases between. This CDR3 is built from 13 residues. CDR3: CASSIRTNEKLFF. As DNA, the CDR3 is TGTGCCAGTAGTATCCGTACTAATGAAAAACTGTTTTTT.

The chain recombines TRBV4-1 with TRBJ1-1; D is unresolved. This CDR3 is 14 amino acids long. Germline assignment: CDR1 MGHRA and CDR2 YSYEKL. V was clipped by 6 bases and J by 5 bases, with 16 bases between them. The CDR3 DNA sequence: TGCGCCAGCAGGACGTCCGTGGGAGAGACTGAAGCTTTCTTT. As protein: CASRTSVGETEAFF.

The chain joins TRBV5-6 to TRBJ1-4; D unclear. The germline V and J ends were trimmed by 6 bases and 4 bases, with 22 bases remaining between them. The CDR3 contains 17 residues. Germline V gene lookup returns CDR1 SGHDT and CDR2 YYEEEE. As DNA, the CDR3 is TGTGCCAGCACCATTCGACTCAGTGGACTGATTAATGAAAAACTGTTTTTT. Its protein is CASTIRLSGLINEKLFF.

The genes are TRBV15 and TRBJ2-3; 10 positions agree with TRBD2. V lost 4 bases to trimming and J lost 5 bases; unmatched junction nucleotides: 6. Germline values: CDR1 LNHNV, CDR2 YYDKDF (reference sequence). The CDR3 contains 15 residues. CDR3 protein: CATSTIAGGRDTQYF. The CDR3 nucleotides are TGTGCCACCAGCACAATAGCGGGGGGAAGAGATACGCAGTATTTT.

The genes are TRBV12-3 or TRBV12-4 and TRBJ1-2, with a possible D match to TRBD1 (5 bases). The CDR3 is 13 residues long. Between the trimmed V and J ends, which lost 6 bases and 3 bases, there was a span of 11 bases. The CDR3 is CASSPGHHYGYTF. In DNA form, the CDR3 reads TGTGCCAGCAGCCCAGGACATCACTATGGCTACACCTTC.

The chain carries TRBV4-3 and TRBJ1-6; unclear D gene. Germline V CDR1 and CDR2: LGHNA, YSLEER. Trimming took off 0 bases at V and 8 bases at J, with 11 bases between the two ends. The CDR3 spans 15 residues. CDR3 DNA sequence: TGCGCCAGCAGCCAAGATCTAGTCTCGTATTCACCCCTCCACTTT. It codes for CASSQDLVSYSPLHF.

The chain carries TRBV4-1 and TRBJ1-2; weak D call: TRBD1 (5 bases). V gave up 1 base and J gave up 7 bases, with 10 bases separating them. This CDR3 spans 13 amino acids. Germline lookup yields CDR1 MGHRA and CDR2 YSYEKL. In nucleotides, the CDR3 is TGCGCCAGCAGCCAAGTCCAGGGTGGTGGCTACACCTTC. It codes for CASSQVQGGGYTF.

The genes are TRBV28 and TRBJ1-4; 7 nucleotides agree with TRBD1. Germline V gene sequence: CDR1 MDHEN, CDR2 SYDVKM. The V gene end was trimmed by 5 bases and the J gene end by 4 bases; junction bases not matched to a gene: 10. The CDR3 sequence is 16 residues long. The CDR3 spells CASSPLGTALNEKLFF. The CDR3 DNA follows: TGTGCCAGCAGTCCCCTTGGGACAGCCCTTAATGAAAAACTGTTTTTT.

The chain carries TRBV4-2 and TRBJ1-2; no firm D call. CDR1 is LGHNA, CDR2 YNFKEQ, per germline. Trimming removed 0 bases at V and 2 bases at J, with 7 bases between. The CDR3 spans 14 residues. CDR3 amino acids: CASSQDRLNYGYTF. CDR3 in DNA: TGTGCCAGCAGCCAAGATCGACTGAACTATGGCTACACCTTC.

A single count supports this clone. The chain has TRBV2 and TRBJ1-2, with D hard to call. V lost 6 bases, J lost 4 bases, and 15 bases lay in between. Germline CDR1 reads SNHLY; CDR2 reads FYNNEI. This CDR3 contains 14 residues. CDR3 protein: CASRPGQTRYGYTF. CDR3 in DNA: TGTGCCAGCAGGCCGGGTCAGACCCGCTATGGCTACACCTTC.